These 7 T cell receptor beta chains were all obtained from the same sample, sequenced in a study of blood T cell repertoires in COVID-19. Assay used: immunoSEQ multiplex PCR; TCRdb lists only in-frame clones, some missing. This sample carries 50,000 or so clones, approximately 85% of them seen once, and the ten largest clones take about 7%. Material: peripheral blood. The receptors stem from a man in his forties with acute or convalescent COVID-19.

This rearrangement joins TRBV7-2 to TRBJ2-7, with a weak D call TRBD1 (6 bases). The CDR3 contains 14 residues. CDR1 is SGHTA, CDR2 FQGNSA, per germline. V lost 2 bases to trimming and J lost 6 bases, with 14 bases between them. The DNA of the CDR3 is TGTGCCAGCAGCTTATTCACCCTAGGGGGCGAGCAGTACTTC. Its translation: CASSLFTLGGEQYF.

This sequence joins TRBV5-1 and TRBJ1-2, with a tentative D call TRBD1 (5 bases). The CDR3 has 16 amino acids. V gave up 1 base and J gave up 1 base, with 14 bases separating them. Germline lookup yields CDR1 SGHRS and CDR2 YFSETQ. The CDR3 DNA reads TGCGCCAGCAGCTTGAATGGGGCAGCAATTAACTATGGCTACACCTTC. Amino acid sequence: CASSLNGAAINYGYTF. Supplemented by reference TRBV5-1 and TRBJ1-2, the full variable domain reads KAGVTQTPRYLIKTRGQQVTLSCSPISGHRSVSWYQQTPGQGLQFLFEYFSETQRNKGNFPGRFSGRQFSNSRSEMNVSTLELGDSALYLCASSLNGAAINYGYTFGSGTRLTVV.

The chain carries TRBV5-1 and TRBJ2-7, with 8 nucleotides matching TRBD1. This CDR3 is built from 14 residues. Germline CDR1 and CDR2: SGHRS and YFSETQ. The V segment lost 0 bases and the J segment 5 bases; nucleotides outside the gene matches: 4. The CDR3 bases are TGCGCCAGCAGCTTGGGGACAGGGACCCACGAGCAGTACTTC. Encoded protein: CASSLGTGTHEQYF.

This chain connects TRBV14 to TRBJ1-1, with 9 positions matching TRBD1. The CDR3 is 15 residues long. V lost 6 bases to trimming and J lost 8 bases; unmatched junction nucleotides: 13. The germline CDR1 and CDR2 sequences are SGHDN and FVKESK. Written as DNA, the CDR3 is TGTGCCAGCAGGCCCGGGACAGGGACGTTTAGGGAAGCTTTCTTT. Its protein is CASRPGTGTFREAFF.

The CDR3 here is CASTEDNSGNTIYF. The DNA of the CDR3 is TGTGCCAGCACCGAGGACAACTCTGGAAACACCATATATTTT. The chain employs TRBV6-5 and TRBJ1-3, with D tentatively TRBD1 (5 bases). CDR3 length: 14 amino acids. Germline V gives CDR1 MNHEY, CDR2 SVGAGI. The ends were cut back, 7 bases at V and 0 bases at J, with 10 bases in the middle.

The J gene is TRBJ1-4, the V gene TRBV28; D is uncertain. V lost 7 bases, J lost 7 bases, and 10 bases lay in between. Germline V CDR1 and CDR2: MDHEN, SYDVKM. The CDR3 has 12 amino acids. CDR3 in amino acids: CASTEGSEKLFF. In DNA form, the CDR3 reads TGTGCCAGCACGGAGGGAAGTGAAAAACTGTTTTTT.

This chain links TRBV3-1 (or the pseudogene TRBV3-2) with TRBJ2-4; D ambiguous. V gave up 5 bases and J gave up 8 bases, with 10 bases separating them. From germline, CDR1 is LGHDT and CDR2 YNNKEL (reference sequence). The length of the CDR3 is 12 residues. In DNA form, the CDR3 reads TGTGCCAGCAGCAGAACGGTAGACATTCAGTACTTC. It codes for CASSRTVDIQYF.